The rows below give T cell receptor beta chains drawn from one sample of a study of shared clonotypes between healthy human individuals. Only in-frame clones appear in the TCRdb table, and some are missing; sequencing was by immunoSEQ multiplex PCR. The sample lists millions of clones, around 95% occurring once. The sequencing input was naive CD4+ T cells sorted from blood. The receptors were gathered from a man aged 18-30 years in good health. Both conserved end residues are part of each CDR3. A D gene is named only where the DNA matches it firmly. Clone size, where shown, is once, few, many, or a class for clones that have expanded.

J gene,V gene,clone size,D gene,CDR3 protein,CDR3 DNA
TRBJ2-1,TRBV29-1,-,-,CSHLRGTTYNEQFF,TGCAGCCACCTTCGGGGGACCACCTACAATGAGCAGTTCTTC
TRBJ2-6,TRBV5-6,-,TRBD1,CASSYGTGGSGANVLTF,TGTGCCAGCAGCTATGGGACAGGGGGCTCTGGGGCCAACGTCCTGACTTTC
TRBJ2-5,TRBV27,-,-,CASSLLGTIGTQYF,TGTGCCAGCAGTTTACTCGGGACCATCGGGACCCAGTACTTC
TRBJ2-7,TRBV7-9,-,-,CASSLAGHFDEQYF,TGTGCCAGCAGCTTAGCGGGACACTTCGACGAGCAGTACTTC
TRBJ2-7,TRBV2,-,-,CASNLGGSYEQYF,TGTGCCAGCAATTTGGGGGGTTCCTACGAGCAGTACTTC
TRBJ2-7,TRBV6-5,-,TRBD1,CASSYRDSQAYEQYF,TGTGCCAGCAGTTACCGGGACAGTCAAGCGTACGAGCAGTACTTC
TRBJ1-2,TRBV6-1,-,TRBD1,CASKTGAERNYGYTF,TGTGCCAGCAAGACAGGGGCTGAGAGGAACTATGGCTACACCTTC
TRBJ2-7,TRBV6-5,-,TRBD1,CASRTTGTNEQYF,TGTGCCAGCAGAACGACAGGGACGAACGAGCAGTACTTC
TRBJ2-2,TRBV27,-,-,CASSLSTIMGTGELFF,TGTGCCAGCAGTTTATCGACTATAATGGGGACCGGGGAGCTGTTTTTT
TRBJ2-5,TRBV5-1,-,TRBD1,CASSQQTGERETQYF,TGCGCCAGCAGCCAACAGACAGGGGAGAGGGAGACCCAGTACTTC
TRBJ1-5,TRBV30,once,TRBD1,CAWRTGDLSNQPQHF,TGTGCCTGGAGGACAGGGGATCTAAGCAATCAGCCCCAGCATTTT
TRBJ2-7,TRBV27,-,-,CASSLRGGAGYEQYF,TGTGCCAGCAGTTTACGTGGTGGGGCGGGATACGAGCAGTACTTC
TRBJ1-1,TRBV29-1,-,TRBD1,CSGGQMNTEAFF,TGCAGCGGGGGACAGATGAACACTGAAGCTTTCTTT
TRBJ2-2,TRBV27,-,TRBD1,CASSLPGTGAKNTGELFF,TGTGCCAGCAGTTTACCCGGGACAGGGGCTAAGAACACCGGGGAGCTGTTTTTT
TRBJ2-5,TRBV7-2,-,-,CASSLGRETQYF,TGTGCCAGCAGCTTAGGCCGAGAGACCCAGTACTTC
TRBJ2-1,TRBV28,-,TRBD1,CASTGSGTGFRNEQFF,TGTGCCAGCACTGGATCCGGGACAGGGTTCCGTAATGAGCAGTTCTTC
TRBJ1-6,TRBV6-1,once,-,CATLYGGDSPLHF,TGTGCCACCTTATACGGGGGCGATTCACCCCTCCACTTT
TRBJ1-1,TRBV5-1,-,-,CASSLDGVTNTEAFF,TGCGCCAGCAGCTTGGACGGGGTTACGAACACTGAAGCTTTCTTT
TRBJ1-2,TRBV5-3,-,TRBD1,CARSFSGRGQGYTF,TGTGCCAGAAGCTTCTCGGGCAGGGGGCAAGGCTACACCTTC
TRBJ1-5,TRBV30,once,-,CAWSTLRGSQPQHF,TGTGCCTGGAGTACCCTCCGGGGCAGCCAGCCCCAGCATTTT
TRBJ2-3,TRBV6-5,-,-,CASYYSDTQYF,TGTGCCAGTTATTACTCAGATACGCAGTATTTT
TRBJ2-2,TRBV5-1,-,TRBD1,CASSWDRSGGELFF,TGCGCCAGCAGCTGGGACAGGTCTGGCGGGGAGCTGTTTTTT
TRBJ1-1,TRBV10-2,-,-,CASRGGTEAFF,TGCGCCAGCAGGGGGGGCACTGAAGCTTTCTTT
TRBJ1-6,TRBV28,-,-,CASSLSVGTPLHF,TGTGCCAGCAGTTTGTCAGTAGGGACCCCCCTCCACTTT
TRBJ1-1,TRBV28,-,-,CASSLPPRGTEAFF,TGTGCCAGCAGTTTACCCCCCAGGGGCACTGAAGCTTTCTTT
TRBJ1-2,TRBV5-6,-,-,CASSLGTAPWGYGYTF,TGTGCCAGCAGCTTGGGGACAGCCCCCTGGGGCTATGGCTACACCTTC
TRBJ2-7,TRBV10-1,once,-,CATSLGQGRTYEQYF,TGCGCCACCTCACTGGGGCAGGGGAGAACCTACGAGCAGTACTTC
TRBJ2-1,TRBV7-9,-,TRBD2,CASSFGTSGGSKQFF,TGTGCCAGCAGCTTTGGGACTAGCGGCGGTAGTAAGCAGTTCTTC
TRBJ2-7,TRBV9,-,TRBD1,CASSVGDRGGYEQYF,TGTGCCAGCAGCGTAGGGGACAGGGGAGGGTACGAGCAGTACTTC
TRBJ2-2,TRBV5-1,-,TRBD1,CASSWGDRGYTGELFF,TGCGCCAGCAGCTGGGGTGACAGGGGATACACCGGGGAGCTGTTTTTT
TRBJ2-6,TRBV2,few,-,CASSPSGANVLTF,TGTGCCAGCAGCCCCTCTGGGGCCAACGTCCTGACTTTC
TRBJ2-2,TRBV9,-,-,CASSPLRGASLTGELFF,TGTGCCAGCAGCCCACTCCGGGGGGCGAGTCTCACCGGGGAGCTGTTTTTT
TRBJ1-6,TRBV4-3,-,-,CASSQYTWGSNSPLHF,TGCGCCAGCAGCCAATATACTTGGGGTAGCAATTCACCCCTCCACTTT
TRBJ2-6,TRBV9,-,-,CASTSGVGANVLTF,TGTGCCAGCACCAGTGGGGTTGGGGCCAACGTCCTGACTTTC
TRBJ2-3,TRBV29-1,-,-,CSVERGAPDTQYF,TGCAGCGTTGAACGGGGAGCCCCAGATACGCAGTATTTT
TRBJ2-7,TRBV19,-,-,CASSRSSVVPAYEQYF,TGTGCCAGTAGCCGTTCCTCCGTGGTGCCTGCCTACGAGCAGTACTTC
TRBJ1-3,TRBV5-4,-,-,CASSLTSGGLRNTIYF,TGTGCCAGCAGCTTGACTTCGGGGGGCCTAAGAAACACCATATATTTT
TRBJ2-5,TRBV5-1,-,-,CASSLASGETQYF,TGCGCCAGCAGCTTGGCCTCGGGAGAGACCCAGTACTTC
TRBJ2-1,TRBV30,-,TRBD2,CAWSGGFSGNEQFF,TGTGCCTGGAGTGGAGGATTTAGCGGGAATGAGCAGTTCTTC
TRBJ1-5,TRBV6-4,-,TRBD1,CASRSGTGHQPQHF,TGTGCCAGCAGGAGCGGGACAGGCCATCAGCCCCAGCATTTT
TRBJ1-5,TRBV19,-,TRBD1,CASSRDRGRIGNQPQHF,TGTGCCAGTAGTAGGGACAGGGGGCGAATTGGCAATCAGCCCCAGCATTTT
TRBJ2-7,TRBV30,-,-,CAWSQGAYEQYF,TGTGCCTGGAGTCAGGGTGCATACGAGCAGTACTTC
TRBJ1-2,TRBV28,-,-,CASSQPDRSSSGYTF,TGTGCCAGCAGCCAACCTGACAGGTCCTCAAGTGGCTACACCTTC
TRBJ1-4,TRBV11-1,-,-,CASSFSRANEKLFF,TGTGCCAGCAGCTTTTCCAGGGCCAATGAAAAACTGTTTTTT
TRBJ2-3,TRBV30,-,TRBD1,CAWSARTGVRSGDTQYF,TGTGCCTGGAGTGCCCGGACAGGGGTACGGTCAGGCGATACGCAGTATTTT